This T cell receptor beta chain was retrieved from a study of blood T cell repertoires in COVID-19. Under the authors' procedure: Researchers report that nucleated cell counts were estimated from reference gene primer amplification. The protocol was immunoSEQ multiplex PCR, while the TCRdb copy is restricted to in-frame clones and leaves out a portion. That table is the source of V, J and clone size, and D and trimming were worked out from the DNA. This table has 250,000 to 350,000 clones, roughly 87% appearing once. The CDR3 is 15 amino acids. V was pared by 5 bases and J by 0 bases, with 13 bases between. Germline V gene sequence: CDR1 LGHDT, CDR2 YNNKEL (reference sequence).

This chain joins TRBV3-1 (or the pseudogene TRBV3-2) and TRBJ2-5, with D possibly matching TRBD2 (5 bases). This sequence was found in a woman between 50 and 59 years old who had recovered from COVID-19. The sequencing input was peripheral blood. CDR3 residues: CASSMRAPYQETQYF. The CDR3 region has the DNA TGTGCCAGCAGCATGAGGGCACCATACCAAGAGACCCAGTACTTC.